Each of the 15 T cell receptor beta chains below was sequenced from the same sample in a study of a mutant IDH1 vaccine in newly diagnosed glioma. These receptors' antigens are unknown. Produced via immunoSEQ multiplex PCR; TCRdb's table is partial and in-frame only. Of tens of thousands of clones in the sample, 75% to 90% were seen once. Time point meaning: week 23, last vaccination. Each vaccine dose was 300 ug of mutant IDH1 20-mer peptide, with topical imiquimod. The material was PBMCs, obtained from a glioma patient whose treatment included an IDH1 peptide vaccine. Receptor source: a man in his forties with glioma.

The chain joins TRBV7-2 to TRBJ2-2; 10 bases are a match to TRBD2. The V and J ends lost 5 bases and 3 bases, in that order; junction bases with no gene match: 3. The CDR3 contains 15 residues. The germline CDR1 and CDR2 sequences are SGHTA and FQGNSA. The CDR3 loop reads CASSISGRDTGELFF. CDR3 DNA sequence: TGTGCCAGCAGCATAAGCGGGAGGGACACCGGGGAGCTGTTTTTT.

The rearrangement uses TRBV4-1 and TRBJ2-4, with 7 positions matching TRBD1. Germline values: CDR1 MGHRA, CDR2 YSYEKL. The junction had 3 bases not matched to a gene; V was cut back by 2 bases and J by 5 bases. This CDR3 is built from 14 residues. The CDR3 DNA reads TGCGCCAGCAGCCAACCCGGGACAGAAAACATTCAGTACTTC. Its protein is CASSQPGTENIQYF.

This rearrangement joins TRBV7-2 to TRBJ1-4; D unclear. Germline values: CDR1 SGHTA, CDR2 FQGNSA. The V end was cut by 5 bases, the J end by 10 bases, with 11 bases between. CDR3 length: 12 amino acids. The CDR3 loop reads CASSTFQGKLFF. CDR3 nucleotide sequence: TGTGCCAGCAGCACCTTCCAAGGAAAACTGTTTTTT. Full variable domain (rest looked up from reference TRBV7-2 and TRBJ1-4): GAGVSQSPSNKVTEKGKDVELRCDPISGHTALYWYRQSLGQGLEFLIYFQGNSAPDKSGLPSDRFSAERTGGSVSTLTIQRTQQEDSAVYLCASSTFQGKLFFGSGTQLSVL.

A few counts support this clone. V and J are TRBV6-1 and TRBJ2-1; D unclear. The CDR3 spans 15 residues. From germline, CDR1 is MNHNS and CDR2 SASEGT. V was cut by 0 bases and J by 6 bases, with 12 bases left in between. The CDR3 region is CASSEAPRTGNEQFF. DNA of the CDR3: TGTGCCAGCAGTGAAGCGCCAAGGACGGGCAATGAGCAGTTCTTC.

The J gene is TRBJ1-5, the V gene TRBV11-2; maybe TRBD1 (6 bases). CDR3 size: 14 residues. The ends were cut back, 4 bases at V and 5 bases at J, with 12 bases in the middle. Per germline, CDR1 SGHAT and CDR2 FQNNGV. DNA of the CDR3: TGTGCCAGCAGCTCTGAACAGGGACATCAGCCCCAGCATTTT. The encoded protein is CASSSEQGHQPQHF.

The rearrangement links TRBV7-2 to TRBJ1-1; TRBD1 might be the D (5 bases). Trimming took 6 bases from V and 5 from J, leaving 16 bases between them. Germline CDR1 is SGHTA and CDR2 is FQGNSA. CDR3 length: 14 amino acids. The CDR3 DNA sequence: TGTGCCAGCAGTCCTCCGGGGGGAAGTACTGAAGCTTTCTTT. Translation gives CASSPPGGSTEAFF. Combining the CDR3 with reference TRBV7-2 and TRBJ1-1 gives the whole variable domain GAGVSQSPSNKVTEKGKDVELRCDPISGHTALYWYRQSLGQGLEFLIYFQGNSAPDKSGLPSDRFSAERTGGSVSTLTIQRTQQEDSAVYLCASSPPGGSTEAFFGQGTRLTVV.

The chain couples TRBV6-6 to TRBJ1-4, with 9 bases matching TRBD1. From germline, CDR1 is MNHNY and CDR2 SVGAGI (reference sequence). V lost 6 bases to trimming and J lost 5 bases; unmatched junction nucleotides: 4. The CDR3 is 14 residues long. The CDR3 loop reads CASRLGQGNEKLFF. The CDR3 DNA reads TGTGCCAGCAGGCTAGGACAGGGGAATGAAAAACTGTTTTTT.

The gene calls are TRBV7-6 and TRBJ1-1; D is unresolved. Looked up from germline, CDR1 is SGHVS and CDR2 is FNYEAQ. V lost 5 bases and J lost 0, with 13 bases in between. The CDR3 consists of 15 residues. CDR3 bases: TGTGCCAGCAGCCTACTGGAATGGGTGAACACTGAAGCTTTCTTT. As protein: CASSLLEWVNTEAFF.

This chain links TRBV5-1 with TRBJ2-5; D is perhaps TRBD2 (6 bases). The germline V and J ends were trimmed by 4 bases and 5 bases, with 12 bases remaining between them. In germline, CDR1 is SGHRS, CDR2 YFSETQ. The CDR3 sequence is 13 residues long. As DNA, the CDR3 is TGCGCCAGCAGCCTTCCTGGGGGGGAGACCCAGTACTTC. Amino acid sequence: CASSLPGGETQYF.

This chain uses TRBV5-5 with TRBJ1-5, with D unresolved. CDR1 SGHKS and CDR2 YYEKEE come from the germline V gene (reference sequence). This CDR3 has 16 residues. V shed 0 bases and J shed 0 bases, with 10 bases lying between them. Written as DNA, the CDR3 is TGTGCCAGCAGCTTGGGCACAACTTATAGCAATCAGCCCCAGCATTTT. It is translated as CASSLGTTYSNQPQHF.

The chain links TRBV27 to TRBJ1-5; D is undetermined. Trimming left V 0 bases short and J 4 bases short, with 10 bases between. The CDR3 is 15 residues long. Looked up from germline, CDR1 is MNHEY and CDR2 is SMNVEV (reference sequence). Here the CDR3 reads CASSLSVSTNQPQHF. The CDR3 bases are TGTGCCAGCAGTTTATCGGTCTCCACGAATCAGCCCCAGCATTTT.

This chain uses TRBV5-5 with TRBJ2-5; 7 positions match TRBD1. With V trimmed by 3 bases and J by 3 bases, 5 bases remained unmatched. CDR1 and CDR2 (germline): SGHKS, YYEKEE (reference sequence). The CDR3 contains 14 residues. For the CDR3, the DNA is TGTGCCAGCAGCTCCGGACAGGATAAAGAGACCCAGTACTTC. Amino acids: CASSSGQDKETQYF.

The chain combines TRBV7-9 with TRBJ1-5; no definite D call. Germline CDR1 reads SEHNR; CDR2 reads FQNEAQ (reference sequence). The CDR3 loop spans 14 amino acids. V gave up 9 bases and J gave up 0 bases, with 12 bases separating them. CDR3 sequence reads: CASTTGYSNQPQHF. The CDR3 DNA sequence: TGTGCCAGTACCACGGGGTATAGCAATCAGCCCCAGCATTTT. Combining the CDR3 with reference TRBV7-9 and TRBJ1-5 gives the whole variable domain DTGVSQNPRHKITKRGQNVTFRCDPISEHNRLYWYRQTLGQGPEFLTYFQNEAQLEKSRLLSDRFSAERPKGSFSTLEIQRTEQGDSAMYLCASTTGYSNQPQHFGDGTRLSIL.

The chain employs TRBV9 and TRBJ2-3; TRBD2 is a possible D gene (6 bases). CDR3 length equals 15 residues. Trimming took off 4 bases at V and 2 bases at J, with 14 bases between the two ends. The germline V gene has CDR1 SGDLS and CDR2 YYNGEE. The CDR3 region is CASSLSGDSTDTQYF. DNA of the CDR3: TGTGCCAGCAGCCTTTCGGGGGACTCCACAGATACGCAGTATTTT. Using reference TRBV9 and TRBJ2-3 for the parts outside the CDR3, the full variable domain is DSGVTQTPKHLITATGQRVTLRCSPRSGDLSVYWYQQSLDQGLQFLIQYYNGEERAKGNILERFSAQQFPDLHSELNLSSLELGDSALYFCASSLSGDSTDTQYFGPGTRLTVL.

The genes are TRBV4-3 and TRBJ2-2, with 10 bases fitting TRBD2. The CDR3 contains 16 residues. Looked up from germline, CDR1 is LGHNA and CDR2 is YSLEER. With V trimmed by 4 bases and J by 7 bases, 9 bases remained unmatched. The CDR3 bases are TGCGCCAGCAGCCCCTATACTAGCGGGACGGACGGGGAGCTGTTTTTT. It encodes CASSPYTSGTDGELFF.